The clone carrying this T cell receptor (beta chain) was picked up many times. Its antigen is undetermined. Looked up from germline, CDR1 is MRHNA and CDR2 is SNTAGT. The CDR3 runs to 17 residues. V dropped 0 bases and J dropped 1 base, with 13 bases sitting between them. This entry belongs to a study of T cells after yellow fever vaccination. They built TCR cDNA with 5'RACE template switching, a step that put in a universal primer site and UMIs. TCRdb recomputed calls from the 5' RACE reads with MiXCR, one row per CDR3 protein. Among roughly 120,000 distinct CDR3 sequences listed, 7.2% were seen once. Study-wide results and limits: At around 95% for CD4 and about 91% for CD8, most primary-vaccination clones showed up again after the booster.

The origin of this receptor is a man younger than 35 who received the YFV17D yellow fever vaccine. This chain links TRBV6-4 with TRBJ1-3; D is undetermined. This specimen was CD4+ T cells sorted from PBMCs, taken about 41 days after the first yellow fever vaccination. The CDR3 spells CASSDSEGMGSGNTIYF. CDR3 nucleotides: TGTGCCAGCAGTGACTCGGAGGGCATGGGGTCTGGAAACACCATATATTTT.